These T cell receptor beta chains were read from a single sample in a study of long-term antiretroviral therapy in people with HIV. Some clones are missing from TCRdb's copy, which holds only in-frame ones; the method was immunoSEQ multiplex PCR. Of approximately 33,000 clones listed, 70% to 90% are singletons. Sequenced material: unsorted PBMCs, taken 0.8 years before starting antiretroviral therapy. These receptors were collected from a man younger than 30 with HIV. CDR3s include the opening cysteine and the closing phenylalanine or tryptophan.

TRBV2	TRBJ2-7	CASSARRGYEQYF
TRBV5-5	TRBJ1-2	CASSFGADLNYGYTF
TRBV7-8	TRBJ2-5	CASSSLAGTETQYF
TRBV19	TRBJ1-5	CASNPSLDSNQPQHF
TRBV5-6	TRBJ1-1	CASSLGHRVPEAFF
TRBV7-2	TRBJ1-5	CASGSPASNNQPQHF
TRBV4-2	TRBJ2-3	CASSQDWNDPHATDTQYF
TRBV7-8	TRBJ2-5	CASSFLAGVAQETQYF
TRBV18	TRBJ1-2	CASSPRGEGYTF
TRBV7-9	TRBJ1-1	CASSQVSLPEAFF
TRBV7-6	TRBJ1-4	CASSPGPVNEKLFF
TRBV7-9	TRBJ2-3	CASSPLDRGVSTDTQYF
TRBV13	TRBJ1-1	CASSPGNTEAFF
TRBV7-8	TRBJ1-1	CASSPGQGGTEAFF
TRBV13	TRBJ2-1	CASSLFLAASYNEQFF
TRBV7-3	TRBJ2-7	CASFTKRGGGYEQYF
TRBV5-1	TRBJ2-3	CASSLTSGDRTDTQYF
TRBV2	TRBJ1-5	CASSVGDSNQPQHF
TRBV18	TRBJ1-5	CASSKRGAIGNSNQPQHF
TRBV6-5	TRBJ1-2	CASSYSGSTYGYTF
TRBV4-1	TRBJ2-7	CASSQETGNPPYEQYF
TRBV19	TRBJ2-5	CASSTLLGETQYF
TRBV14	TRBJ2-2	CASSQVGRWNGELFF
TRBV19	TRBJ1-3	CASSIHWQGGNTIYF
TRBV30	TRBJ2-1	CAWSVLLAGTWDNEQFF
TRBV18	TRBJ1-1	CASSPYTGQLLEAFF
TRBV7-3	TRBJ2-5	CASSSLAGAAETQYF
TRBV6-1	TRBJ2-7	CASSENPGVGYEQYF
TRBV2	TRBJ1-4	CASKGGTNEKLFF
TRBV29-1	TRBJ1-1	CSGGENTEAFF
TRBV5-5	TRBJ2-1	CASSLPGTSWVNEQFF
TRBV15	TRBJ2-7	CATRDRTSGSYEQYF
TRBV4-1	TRBJ1-5	CASSQDPGLPGEWGNQPQHF
TRBV9	TRBJ2-1	CASSGSGSSYNEQFF
TRBV6-1	TRBJ2-7	CASSGLSGRSPYEQYF
TRBV6-6	TRBJ2-7	CASGPRTDEQYF
TRBV19	TRBJ2-7	CASSIAGASSYEQYF
TRBV5-1	TRBJ2-2	CASSLTPSGIQDTGELFF